The entry that follows covers one TCR beta chain sequence. These data come from a study of blood T cell repertoires in COVID-19. Study details: The study drew acute and convalescent COVID-19 samples from the United States, Italy and Spain. In each case, the material was cDNA or gDNA derived from T cells, B-cell-depleted T cells, or PBMCs.

Authors' methods: Estimation of nucleated cell counts was performed using reference gene primer amplification. This table comes from immunoSEQ multiplex PCR, and its TCRdb copy is limited to in-frame clones, with some not included. V, J and clone size reflect that table, while D and trimming were determined from the DNA. This sample has around 100,000 clones, with 70% to 90% found just once. The CDR3 sequence is 17 residues long. J lost 5 bases, V lost 1 base, and 6 bases had no gene match. Germline V gives CDR1 KGHDR, CDR2 SFDVKD. The sequence was collected from a woman in her 70s who had recovered from COVID-19. The sequenced material came from peripheral blood. The chain recombines TRBV24-1 with TRBJ2-1; the match to TRBD1 covers 11 bases. CDR3 residues: CATSDFRADRGHNEQFF. The DNA for the CDR3 is TGTGCCACCAGTGATTTCAGGGCGGACAGGGGGCACAATGAGCAGTTCTTC.